Given below is one TCR beta chain in context. Its antigen remains unknown. Time point denoted: week 47, end of study. The study gave 300 ug of mutant IDH1 20-mer peptide per vaccine dose, with topical imiquimod. This entry belongs to a study of a mutant IDH1 vaccine in newly diagnosed glioma. The wider study: The study started vaccination 4-6 weeks after radiotherapy alone, or with temozolomide cycles. Sex distribution of treated patients was around 62% male and roughly 38% female; mean age was about 40 years.

CDR3 size: 14 residues. TCRdb's table, derived via immunoSEQ multiplex PCR, lists solely in-frame clones and lacks some. The repertoire includes roughly 34,000 clones, 84% of them detected once, and roughly 30% sits in the top ten. This TCR was recovered from a young man with glioma. Sequenced here: PBMCs, sampled from a glioma patient whose treatment included an IDH1 peptide vaccine. The rearrangement joins TRBV21-1 to TRBJ2-7; the table's D call, TRBD2, was not checked against the DNA. TRBV21-1 is a listed pseudogene. The CDR3 loop is CASILGLAGSEQYF. In nucleotides, the CDR3 is TGTGCCAGCATCCTAGGACTAGCAGGGTCTGAGCAGTACTTC.